These 21 T cell receptor beta chains were all obtained from the same sample, sequenced in a study of post-analysis software for immune sequencing data. Study-wide points: The study found TRBV5-6, TRBV5-1 and TRBV20-1 among a few TRBV segments more frequent in patients than controls.

For these receptors, no antigen is known. Incorporated into the TCR beta cDNA libraries were unique molecular identifiers, which served to reduce PCR and sequencing biases. TCRdb re-derived calls from the PCR reads in MiXCR, one entry per CDR3 protein. Seen here are hundreds of thousands of distinct CDR3 sequences, over 45% observed once, and the top ten hold around 10%. The sample was blood. These receptors all stem from a girl aged 2 to 9 with multiple sclerosis.

The J gene is TRBJ2-1, the V gene TRBV7-9, with TRBD2 matching over 8 bases. The CDR3 sequence is 17 residues long. Looked up from germline, CDR1 is SEHNR and CDR2 is FQNEAQ (reference sequence). After removal of 7 bases from V and 3 bases from J, the junction contained 14 bases not matched to a gene. The CDR3 loop is CASTGPRGALGYNEQFF. CDR3 DNA sequence: TGTGCCAGCACCGGGCCGCGGGGGGCGTTGGGCTACAATGAGCAGTTCTTC. The full variable domain, completed using reference TRBV7-9 and TRBJ2-1, is DTGVSQNPRHKITKRGQNVTFRCDPISEHNRLYWYRQTLGQGPEFLTYFQNEAQLEKSRLLSDRFSAERPKGSFSTLEIQRTEQGDSAMYLCASTGPRGALGYNEQFFGPGTRLTVL.

The V and J genes are TRBV5-1 and TRBJ2-7; D is undetermined. The V and J ends lost 3 bases and 0 bases respectively, with 10 bases between them. CDR1 is SGHRS and CDR2 is YFSETQ in the germline V gene. CDR3 length: 14 residues. CDR3 sequence: CASSSAVSSYEQYF. As DNA, the CDR3 is TGCGCCAGCAGCTCGGCAGTGAGCTCCTACGAGCAGTACTTC.

About this clonotype itself: One end of the junction fails to match germline, which may point to a read error. The rearrangement uses TRBV3-1 and TRBJ2-1, with a possible D match to TRBD2 (5 bases). The germline V gene encodes CDR1 LGHDT and CDR2 YNNKEL (reference sequence). This CDR3 is built from 12 residues. The CDR3 region has the DNA TGTGCCAGCAGCACTGCGGGCAATAAGCAGTTCTTC. It is translated as CASSTAGNKQFF.

This clonotype was found a few times. The J gene is TRBJ1-2, the V gene TRBV10-3; possibly TRBD1 for D (5 bases). This CDR3 comprises 12 residues. CDR1 is ENHRY, CDR2 SYGVKD, per germline. V lost 3 bases, J lost 4 bases, and 6 bases lay in between. The CDR3 here is CAISDGGYGYTF. For the CDR3, the DNA is TGTGCCATCAGTGACGGGGGCTATGGCTACACCTTC.

The V and J genes are TRBV29-1 and TRBJ1-1; no clear D. The CDR3 loop spans 14 amino acids. Germline V gene lookup returns CDR1 SQVTM and CDR2 ANQGSEA. V was cut by 1 base and J by 4 bases, with 13 bases left in between. The CDR3: CSVEARSRITEAFF. In DNA form, the CDR3 reads TGCAGCGTTGAAGCGAGGAGCAGGATCACTGAAGCTTTCTTT.

The chain recombines TRBV6-2 or TRBV6-3 with TRBJ1-2, with TRBD1 matching 9 bases. V lost 5 bases, J lost 3 bases, and 7 bases stayed unmatched. Per germline, CDR1 MNHEY and CDR2 SVGEGT. This CDR3 contains 15 residues. CDR3 amino acids: CASSRPGQGDYGYTF. The CDR3 nucleotides read TGTGCCAGCAGTCGTCCGGGACAGGGCGACTATGGCTACACCTTC.

The genes are TRBV20-1 and TRBJ2-1, with 7 nucleotides matching TRBD1. From germline, CDR1 is DFQATT and CDR2 SNEGSKA (reference sequence). This CDR3 is 14 amino acids long. The V and J ends lost 3 bases and 2 bases, in that order; junction bases with no gene match: 4. DNA of the CDR3: TGCAGTGCTAGTTGGGACAGCACCTACAATGAGCAGTTCTTC. Translation gives CSASWDSTYNEQFF.

The rearrangement joins TRBV20-1 to TRBJ2-1; 10 nucleotides match TRBD2. CDR3 length equals 16 residues. Per germline, CDR1 DFQATT and CDR2 SNEGSKA (reference sequence). Trimming cost V 3 bases and J 1 base; bases outside gene matches: 6. The CDR3 here is CSARGTSEGSYNEQFF. The CDR3 DNA reads TGCAGTGCTAGGGGGACTAGCGAAGGTTCCTACAATGAGCAGTTCTTC.

The chain combines TRBV6-6 with TRBJ2-3; 12 nucleotides align to TRBD1. V lost 8 bases and J lost 4; bases outside the gene matches: 10. Germline loops: CDR1 MNHNY, CDR2 SVGAGI (reference sequence). The CDR3 loop spans 16 amino acids. The CDR3 nucleotides are TGTGCCAGCCTGGATCCGGGACAGGGGGCGCCAGATACGCAGTATTTT. Translating it yields CASLDPGQGAPDTQYF.

This clonotype appeared a few times. The chain joins TRBV20-1 to TRBJ2-7; 11 nucleotides line up with TRBD2. TRBJ2-5 explains the end of the DNA better; the J call may be wrong. CDR1 is DFQATT and CDR2 is SNEGSKA in the germline V gene (reference sequence). The CDR3 has 15 residues. The CDR3 reads CSASWGTSGQETQYF. The CDR3 nucleotides are TGCAGTGCTAGCTGGGGGACTAGCGGTCAAGAGACCCAGTACTTC.

The chain recombines TRBV5-1 with TRBJ2-7; TRBD2 agrees at 8 bases. The CDR3 length is 15 residues. Germline lookup yields CDR1 SGHRS and CDR2 YFSETQ. V shed 2 bases, J shed 0 bases, and the junction held 4 bases outside the gene matches. The CDR3 sequence: CASSFSGTSSYEQYF. CDR3 bases: TGCGCCAGCAGCTTTTCCGGGACTAGCTCCTACGAGCAGTACTTC.

The gene calls are TRBV3-1 and TRBJ2-5, with D unclear. Trimming cost V 6 bases and J 4 bases, with 21 bases left between them. CDR1 is LGHDT, CDR2 YNNKEL, per germline (reference sequence). The CDR3 runs to 16 residues. The chain's CDR3 is CASRLGSFAMGETQYF. The CDR3 DNA is TGTGCCAGCAGGCTTGGTAGTTTCGCAATGGGAGAGACCCAGTACTTC.

The gene calls are TRBV7-6 and TRBJ2-5; 7 nucleotides align to TRBD1. The V gene end was trimmed by 0 bases and the J gene end by 0 bases; junction bases not matched to a gene: 10. CDR1 SGHVS and CDR2 FNYEAQ come from the germline V gene. This CDR3 contains 18 residues. As DNA, the CDR3 is TGTGCCAGCAGCTTAGCGCAGGATAAGGGACAGTACCAAGAGACCCAGTACTTC. It yields the protein CASSLAQDKGQYQETQYF.

The chain carries TRBV20-1 and TRBJ1-5; the D is unclear. Trimming took 5 bases from V and 4 from J, leaving 12 bases between them. CDR1 is DFQATT and CDR2 is SNEGSKA in the germline V gene (reference sequence). The CDR3 has 13 amino acids. This chain's CDR3 is CSAEEDRNQPQHF. Here the CDR3 DNA reads TGCAGTGCTGAGGAGGATCGTAATCAGCCCCAGCATTTT.

The chain uses TRBV3-1 and TRBJ2-1; 15 nucleotides line up with TRBD2. Germline assignment: CDR1 LGHDT and CDR2 YNNKEL (reference sequence). This CDR3 is built from 16 residues. J lost 9 bases, V lost 1 base, and 4 bases had no gene match. CDR3 in amino acids: CASSQGGTSGRSEQFF. DNA for the CDR3: TGTGCCAGCAGCCAAGGGGGGACTAGCGGGAGGAGTGAGCAGTTCTTC.

V is TRBV20-1 and J is TRBJ1-1, with unresolved D. Trimming removed 1 base at V and 1 base at J, with 10 bases between. This CDR3 contains 14 residues. Germline V lookup: CDR1 DFQATT, CDR2 SNEGSKA (reference sequence). The CDR3: CSARVGTSNTEAFF. In nucleotides, the CDR3 is TGCAGTGCTAGAGTGGGCACTTCGAACACTGAAGCTTTCTTT.

J is TRBJ2-1 and V is TRBV5-6; D is uncertain. The CDR3 loop spans 11 amino acids. Germline values: CDR1 SGHDT, CDR2 YYEEEE. Trimming took 4 bases from V and 10 from J, leaving 9 bases between them. The CDR3 loop is CASSRFPEQFF. CDR3 DNA: TGTGCCAGCAGCCGTTTTCCAGAGCAGTTCTTC.

The V and J genes are TRBV29-1 and TRBJ1-1; the D is unclear. The germline V gene encodes CDR1 SQVTM and CDR2 ANQGSEA. Deletions cut 3 bases from V and 8 bases from J, with 7 bases between. The CDR3 runs to 10 residues. Written as DNA, the CDR3 is TGCAGCGTTGAGACGGCCGAAGCTTTCTTT. Protein: CSVETAEAFF.

The rearrangement joins TRBV3-1 to TRBJ2-5; 8 bases align to TRBD2. CDR1 and CDR2 from the germline V gene are LGHDT and YNNKEL (reference sequence). V shed 1 base, J shed 4 bases, and the junction held 11 bases outside the gene matches. The CDR3 is 17 amino acids. The CDR3 region is CASSQVASGGGAETQYF. The CDR3, as DNA: TGTGCCAGCAGCCAAGTAGCCAGCGGGGGTGGTGCAGAGACCCAGTACTTC.

The chain combines TRBV29-1 with TRBJ2-5; D is ambiguous. Germline V gene sequence: CDR1 SQVTM, CDR2 ANQGSEA. The CDR3 runs 12 residues. Deletions cut 2 bases from V and 5 bases from J, with 9 bases between. DNA of the CDR3: TGCAGCGTTGAATCTGCCCTGGAGACCCAGTACTTC. Its protein product is CSVESALETQYF.

This clonotype occurred a few times. The J gene is TRBJ1-1, the V gene TRBV28, with 7 positions matching TRBD1. Trimming removed 7 bases from V and 1 base from J; junction bases left unmatched: 12. Germline-derived CDR1 and CDR2 are MDHEN and SYDVKM. The CDR3 runs to 16 residues. The CDR3, as DNA: TGTGCCAGCAAATATAGTACAGGGGCGAGGAACACTGAAGCTTTCTTT. Its protein product is CASKYSTGARNTEAFF.